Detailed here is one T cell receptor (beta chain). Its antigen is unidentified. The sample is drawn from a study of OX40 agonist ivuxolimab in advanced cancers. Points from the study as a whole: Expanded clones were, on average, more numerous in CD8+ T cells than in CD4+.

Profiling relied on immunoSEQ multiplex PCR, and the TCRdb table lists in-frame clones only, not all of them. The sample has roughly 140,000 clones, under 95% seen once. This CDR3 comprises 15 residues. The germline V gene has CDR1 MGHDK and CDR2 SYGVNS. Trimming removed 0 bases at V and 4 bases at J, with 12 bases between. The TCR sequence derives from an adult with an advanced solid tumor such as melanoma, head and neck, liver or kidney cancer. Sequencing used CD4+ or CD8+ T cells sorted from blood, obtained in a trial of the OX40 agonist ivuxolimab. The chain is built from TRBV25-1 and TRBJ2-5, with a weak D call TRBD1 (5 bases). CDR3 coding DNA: TGTGCCAGCAGTGAATACGGCAGGGTCGGAGAGACCCAGTACTTC. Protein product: CASSEYGRVGETQYF.